The 11 T cell receptor beta chains listed next were all sequenced from one sample in a study of technical replicates of blood from a handful of donors. Profiled with immunoSEQ multiplex PCR; TCRdb holds only in-frame clones, not every one. This table has about 54,000 clones, roughly 94% appearing once. Sequencing used T cells isolated from PBMCs. The receptors shown here come from a human donor in good health.

The rearrangement uses TRBV14 and TRBJ1-4; 7 nucleotides align to TRBD1. The germline gives CDR1 SGHDN, CDR2 FVKESK. The CDR3 loop spans 16 amino acids. V dropped 3 bases and J dropped 7; count of bases not matched to a gene: 11. CDR3 nucleotides: TGTGCCAGCAGCCATCTTACAGGGGACGCAGGTGAAAAACTGTTTTTT. It encodes CASSHLTGDAGEKLFF.

This chain links TRBV7-9 with TRBJ1-3; 8 bases map to TRBD1. Germline lookup yields CDR1 SEHNR and CDR2 FQNEAQ (reference sequence). The V gene end was trimmed by 5 bases and the J gene end by 2 bases; junction bases not matched to a gene: 2. The CDR3 is 14 amino acids. Here the CDR3 DNA reads TGTGCCAGCAGCCCGACAGGGGCTGGAAACACCATATATTTT. It encodes CASSPTGAGNTIYF.

The chain uses TRBV11-3 and TRBJ2-5, with TRBD2 matching over 8 bases. This CDR3 is built from 15 residues. Germline values: CDR1 SGHNT, CDR2 YENEEA. V lost 4 bases and J lost 5; bases outside the gene matches: 9. This CDR3 reads CASSSSREGGETQYF. Written as DNA, the CDR3 is TGTGCCAGCAGCTCGTCCCGGGAGGGAGGGGAGACCCAGTACTTC.

The V gene is TRBV28, the J gene TRBJ2-1; 9 bases agree with TRBD2. Per the germline V gene, CDR1 is MDHEN and CDR2 is SYDVKM. With 3 bases clipped from V and 4 bases from J, the junction kept 7 bases outside the gene matches. The CDR3 length is 16 residues. CDR3 region: CASSFPTTSGYNEQFF. The CDR3 nucleotides are TGTGCCAGCAGTTTTCCCACGACTAGCGGTTACAATGAGCAGTTCTTC.

The V and J genes are TRBV6-5 and TRBJ1-5; tentative D call: TRBD1 (6 bases). CDR1 is MNHEY, CDR2 SVGAGI, per germline. Trimming took off 2 bases at V and 6 bases at J, with 11 bases between the two ends. The CDR3 consists of 14 residues. In nucleotides, the CDR3 is TGTGCCAGCAGTTACCGTAGAGGGGGTCAGCCCCAGCATTTT. This codes for CASSYRRGGQPQHF.

The CDR3 nucleotides are TGCGCCAGCAGTGATGTTGGATCAGGGCTGTTTTTT. Translated: CASSDVGSGLFF. The rearrangement joins TRBV10-1 to TRBJ2-2; no reliable D call. The V gene lost 3 bases and the J gene lost 13 bases, with 12 bases spanning the gap. CDR3 size: 12 residues. The V gene's germline CDR1 is WNHNN and CDR2 SYGVQD (reference sequence).

This chain uses TRBV5-4 with TRBJ2-6; the D is unclear. Trimming took off 4 bases at V and 2 bases at J, with 19 bases between the two ends. Per germline, CDR1 SGHNT and CDR2 YYREEE (reference sequence). The CDR3 has 18 amino acids. CDR3 DNA sequence: TGTGCCAGCAGCCCCGGGTCGCCCTATTTTACTGGGGCCAACGTCCTGACTTTC. Its translation: CASSPGSPYFTGANVLTF. Based on the CDR3 plus reference TRBV5-4 and TRBJ2-6, the full variable domain is ETGVTQSPTHLIKTRGQQVTLRCSSQSGHNTVSWYQQALGQGPQFIFQYYREEENGRGNFPPRFSGLQFPNYSSELNVNALELDDSALYLCASSPGSPYFTGANVLTFGAGSRLTVL.

The rearrangement uses TRBV6-5 and TRBJ2-7, with D unclear. The V gene lost 0 bases and the J gene lost 4 bases, with 7 bases spanning the gap. Per the germline V gene, CDR1 is MNHEY and CDR2 is SVGAGI. The CDR3 covers 13 residues. CDR3 coding DNA: TGTGCCAGCAGTTACTCCTGGCCGTACGAGCAGTACTTC. Translated, it gives CASSYSWPYEQYF.

Only one count was recorded for this clone. The V and J genes are TRBV7-3 and TRBJ2-7, with D maybe TRBD1 (5 bases). This CDR3 contains 12 residues. Germline V gene lookup returns CDR1 SGHTA and CDR2 FQGTGA. Trimming stripped 8 bases from V and 7 bases from J, with 15 bases between. Written as DNA, the CDR3 is TGTGCCAGCGGGGCAGGGCCAAGGGAGCAGTACTTC. Protein: CASGAGPREQYF.

The genes are TRBV7-6 and TRBJ2-2; D is perhaps TRBD1 (5 bases). Trimming cost V 1 base and J 2 bases, with 11 bases left between them. Germline CDR1 SGHVS, CDR2 FNYEAQ. The CDR3 has 16 amino acids. The CDR3 loop is CASSLETVVNTGELFF. CDR3 DNA sequence: TGTGCCAGCAGCTTAGAGACAGTCGTTAACACCGGGGAGCTGTTTTTT.

This clone was detected only once. This chain connects TRBV7-9 to TRBJ1-1; no clear D. Looked up from germline, CDR1 is SEHNR and CDR2 is FQNEAQ (reference sequence). The CDR3 spans 15 residues. V was pared by 2 bases and J by 3 bases, with 13 bases between. The CDR3 DNA sequence: TGTGCCAGCAGCTTAATAGAATTTTCTGACACTGAAGCTTTCTTT. Translation gives CASSLIEFSDTEAFF.